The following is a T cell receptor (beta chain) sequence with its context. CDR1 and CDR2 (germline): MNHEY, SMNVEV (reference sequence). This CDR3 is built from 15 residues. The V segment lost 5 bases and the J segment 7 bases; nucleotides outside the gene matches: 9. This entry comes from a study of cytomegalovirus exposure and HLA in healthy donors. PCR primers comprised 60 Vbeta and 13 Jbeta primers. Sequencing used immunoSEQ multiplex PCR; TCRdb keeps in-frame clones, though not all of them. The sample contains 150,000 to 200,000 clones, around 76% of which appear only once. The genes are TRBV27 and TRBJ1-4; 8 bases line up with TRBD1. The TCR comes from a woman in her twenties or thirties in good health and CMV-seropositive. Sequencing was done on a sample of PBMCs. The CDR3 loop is CASSLIQGAAEKLFF. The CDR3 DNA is TGTGCCAGCAGTCTGATCCAGGGGGCGGCTGAAAAACTGTTTTTT.